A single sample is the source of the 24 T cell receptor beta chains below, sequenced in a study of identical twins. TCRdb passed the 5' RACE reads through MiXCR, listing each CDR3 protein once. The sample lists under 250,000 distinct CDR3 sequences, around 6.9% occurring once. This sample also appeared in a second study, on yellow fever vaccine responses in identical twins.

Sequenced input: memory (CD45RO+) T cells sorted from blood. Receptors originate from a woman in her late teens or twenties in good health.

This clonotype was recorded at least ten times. The CDR3 coding sequence is TGCAGTGCTACCCGGGACACAGATACGCAGTATTTT. This gives the protein CSATRDTDTQYF. This chain uses TRBV20-1 with TRBJ2-3; a weak D match, TRBD2 (5 bases). Germline V gene data show CDR1 as DFQATT and CDR2 as SNEGSKA (reference sequence). V lost 4 bases to trimming and J lost 2 bases, with 7 bases between them. This CDR3 is 12 amino acids long.

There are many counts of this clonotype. For the CDR3, the DNA is TGTGCCAGCAGCAGACTAGCGGGAGGATACGAGCAGTACTTC. It translates to CASSRLAGGYEQYF. V usage is TRBV6-2 or TRBV6-3 and J usage is TRBJ2-7; 13 bases are a match to TRBD2. CDR3 length equals 14 residues. The V gene's germline CDR1 is MNHEY and CDR2 SVGEGT. V lost 6 bases to trimming and J lost 4 bases; unmatched junction nucleotides: 3.

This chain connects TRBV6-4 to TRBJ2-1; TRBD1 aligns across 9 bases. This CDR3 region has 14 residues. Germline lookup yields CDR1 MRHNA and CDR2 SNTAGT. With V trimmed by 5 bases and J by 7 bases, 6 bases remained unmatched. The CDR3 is CASSLKQGANEQFF. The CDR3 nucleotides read TGTGCCAGCAGTCTTAAACAGGGGGCAAATGAGCAGTTCTTC.

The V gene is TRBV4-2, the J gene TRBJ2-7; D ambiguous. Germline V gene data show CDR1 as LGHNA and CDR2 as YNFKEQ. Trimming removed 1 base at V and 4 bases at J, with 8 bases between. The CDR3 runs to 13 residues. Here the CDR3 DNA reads TGTGCCAGCAGCCAAGCCGCCGCGTACGAGCAGTACTTC. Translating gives CASSQAAAYEQYF.

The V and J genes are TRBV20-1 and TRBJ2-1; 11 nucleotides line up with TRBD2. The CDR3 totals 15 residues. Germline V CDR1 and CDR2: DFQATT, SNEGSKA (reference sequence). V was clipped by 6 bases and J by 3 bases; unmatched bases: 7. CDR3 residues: CSAPGTSGNYNEQFF. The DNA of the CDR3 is TGCAGTGCCCCCGGGACTAGCGGAAACTACAATGAGCAGTTCTTC.

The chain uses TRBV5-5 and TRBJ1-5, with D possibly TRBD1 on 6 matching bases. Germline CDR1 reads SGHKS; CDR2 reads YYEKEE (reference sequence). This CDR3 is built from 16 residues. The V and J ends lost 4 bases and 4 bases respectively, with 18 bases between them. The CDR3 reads CASSPVAGTPNQPQHF. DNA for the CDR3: TGTGCCAGCAGCCCTGTAGCCGGGACACCAAATCAGCCCCAGCATTTT.

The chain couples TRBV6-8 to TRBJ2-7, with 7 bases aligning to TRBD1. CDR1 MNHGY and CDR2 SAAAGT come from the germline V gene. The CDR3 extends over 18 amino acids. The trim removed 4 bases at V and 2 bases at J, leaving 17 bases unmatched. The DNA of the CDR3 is TGTGCCAGCAGTTCGGGACAGCGCGTAATAAAGAACCCCTACGAGCAGTACTTC. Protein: CASSSGQRVIKNPYEQYF.

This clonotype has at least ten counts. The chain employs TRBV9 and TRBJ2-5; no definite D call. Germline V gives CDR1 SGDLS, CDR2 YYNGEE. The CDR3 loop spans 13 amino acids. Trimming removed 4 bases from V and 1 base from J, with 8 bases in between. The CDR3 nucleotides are TGTGCCAGCAGCCCCCGCCCCCAAGAGACCCAGTACTTC. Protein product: CASSPRPQETQYF.

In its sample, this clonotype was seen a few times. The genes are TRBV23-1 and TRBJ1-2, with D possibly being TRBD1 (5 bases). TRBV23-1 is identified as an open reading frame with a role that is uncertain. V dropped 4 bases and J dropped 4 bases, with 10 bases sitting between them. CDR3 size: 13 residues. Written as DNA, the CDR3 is TGCGCCAGCAGTCTCGTCCAGGGCTATGGCTACACCTTC. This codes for CASSLVQGYGYTF.

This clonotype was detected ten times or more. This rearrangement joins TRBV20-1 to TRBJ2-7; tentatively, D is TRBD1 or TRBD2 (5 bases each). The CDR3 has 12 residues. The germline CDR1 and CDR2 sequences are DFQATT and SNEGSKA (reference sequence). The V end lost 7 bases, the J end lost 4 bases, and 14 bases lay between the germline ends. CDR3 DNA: TGCAGTGGGACCGGGACGGGATACGAGCAGTACTTC. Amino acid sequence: CSGTGTGYEQYF.

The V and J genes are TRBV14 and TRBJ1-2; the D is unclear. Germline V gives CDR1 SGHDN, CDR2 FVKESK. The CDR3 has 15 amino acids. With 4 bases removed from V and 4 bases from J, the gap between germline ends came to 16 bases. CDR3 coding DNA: TGTGCCAGCAGCCGGATCGGCACAAGTATCTATGGCTACACCTTC. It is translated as CASSRIGTSIYGYTF.

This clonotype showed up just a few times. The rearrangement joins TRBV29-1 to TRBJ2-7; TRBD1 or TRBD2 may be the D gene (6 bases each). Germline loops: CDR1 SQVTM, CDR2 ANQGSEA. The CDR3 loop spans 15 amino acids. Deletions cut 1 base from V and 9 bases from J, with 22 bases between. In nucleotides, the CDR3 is TGCAGCGTTGAAGGAGGGCAGGGGACTTCCGCCGCGCAGTACTTC. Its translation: CSVEGGQGTSAAQYF.

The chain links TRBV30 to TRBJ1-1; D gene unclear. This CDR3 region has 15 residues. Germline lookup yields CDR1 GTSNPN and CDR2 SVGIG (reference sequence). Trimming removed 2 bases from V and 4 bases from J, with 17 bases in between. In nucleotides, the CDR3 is TGTGCCTGGAGTCCTTACGCGGCCGCAGTCACTGAAGCTTTCTTT. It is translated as CAWSPYAAAVTEAFF.

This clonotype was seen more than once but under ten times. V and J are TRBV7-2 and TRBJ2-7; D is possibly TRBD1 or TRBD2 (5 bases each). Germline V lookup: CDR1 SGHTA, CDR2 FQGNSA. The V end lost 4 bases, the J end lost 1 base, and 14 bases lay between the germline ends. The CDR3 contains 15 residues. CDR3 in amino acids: CASSSKHGGSYEQYF. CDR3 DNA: TGTGCCAGCAGCTCCAAACATGGGGGATCCTACGAGCAGTACTTC. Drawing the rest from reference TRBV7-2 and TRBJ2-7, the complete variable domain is GAGVSQSPSNKVTEKGKDVELRCDPISGHTALYWYRQSLGQGLEFLIYFQGNSAPDKSGLPSDRFSAERTGGSVSTLTIQRTQQEDSAVYLCASSSKHGGSYEQYFGPGTRLTVT.

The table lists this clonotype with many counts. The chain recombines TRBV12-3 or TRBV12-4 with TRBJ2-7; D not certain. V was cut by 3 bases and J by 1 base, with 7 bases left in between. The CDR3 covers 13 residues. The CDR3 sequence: CASSLVDSYEQYF. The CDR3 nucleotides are TGTGCCAGCAGTTTGGTAGATTCCTACGAGCAGTACTTC.

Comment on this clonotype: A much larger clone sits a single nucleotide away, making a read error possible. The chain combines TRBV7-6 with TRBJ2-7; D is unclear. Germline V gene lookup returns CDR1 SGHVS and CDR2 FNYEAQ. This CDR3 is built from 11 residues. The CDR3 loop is CASGLEAEQYF. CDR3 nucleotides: TGTGCCAGCGGCTTAGAAGCCGAGCAGTACTTC.

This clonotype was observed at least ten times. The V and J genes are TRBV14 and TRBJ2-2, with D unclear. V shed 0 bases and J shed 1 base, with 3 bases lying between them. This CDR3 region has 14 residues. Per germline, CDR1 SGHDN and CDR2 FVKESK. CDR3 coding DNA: TGTGCCAGCAGCCAAGAGCTGAACACCGGGGAGCTGTTTTTT. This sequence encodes CASSQELNTGELFF.

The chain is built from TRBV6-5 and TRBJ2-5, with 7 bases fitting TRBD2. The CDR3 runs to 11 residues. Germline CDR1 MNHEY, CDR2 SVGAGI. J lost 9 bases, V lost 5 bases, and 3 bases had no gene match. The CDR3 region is CASSQAGAQYF. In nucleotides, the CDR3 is TGTGCCAGCAGTCAGGCGGGGGCCCAGTACTTC.

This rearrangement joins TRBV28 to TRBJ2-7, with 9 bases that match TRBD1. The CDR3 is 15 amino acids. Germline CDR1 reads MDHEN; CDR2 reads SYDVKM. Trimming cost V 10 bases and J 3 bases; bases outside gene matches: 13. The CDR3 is CATRGLGQGIYEQYF. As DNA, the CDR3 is TGTGCCACCCGAGGGCTAGGACAGGGGATCTACGAGCAGTACTTC.

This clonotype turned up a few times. The CDR3 DNA is TGTGCCAGCACTCGGGGGACTGGGGCCAACGTCCTGACTTTC. Its translation is CASTRGTGANVLTF. The chain joins TRBV2 to TRBJ2-6; a possible D gene is TRBD2 (6 bases). V was shortened by 7 bases and J by 2 bases, with 9 bases between the two germline ends. CDR1 and CDR2 (germline): SNHLY, FYNNEI. This CDR3 has 14 amino acids.

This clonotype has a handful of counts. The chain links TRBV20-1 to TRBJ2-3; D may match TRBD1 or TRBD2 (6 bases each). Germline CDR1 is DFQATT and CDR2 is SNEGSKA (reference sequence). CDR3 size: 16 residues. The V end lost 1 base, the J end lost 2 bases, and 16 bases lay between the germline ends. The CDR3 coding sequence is TGCAGTGCTAGAGGACATGGGGGGCTAATCACAGATACGCAGTATTTT. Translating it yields CSARGHGGLITDTQYF.

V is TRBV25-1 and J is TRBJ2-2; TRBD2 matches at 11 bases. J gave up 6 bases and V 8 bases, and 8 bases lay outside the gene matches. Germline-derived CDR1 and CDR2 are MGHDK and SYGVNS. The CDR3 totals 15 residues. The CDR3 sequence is CASANSGGASGELFF. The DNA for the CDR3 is TGTGCCAGCGCTAATAGCGGGGGGGCCTCCGGGGAGCTGTTTTTT.

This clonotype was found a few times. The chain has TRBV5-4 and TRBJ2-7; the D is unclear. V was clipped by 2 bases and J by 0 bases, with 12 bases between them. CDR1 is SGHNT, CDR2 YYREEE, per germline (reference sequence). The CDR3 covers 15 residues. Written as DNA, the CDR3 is TGTGCCAGCAGCTTAGACCCCGAAGCCTCCTACGAGCAGTACTTC. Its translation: CASSLDPEASYEQYF. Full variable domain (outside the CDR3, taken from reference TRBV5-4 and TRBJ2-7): ETGVTQSPTHLIKTRGQQVTLRCSSQSGHNTVSWYQQALGQGPQFIFQYYREEENGRGNFPPRFSGLQFPNYSSELNVNALELDDSALYLCASSLDPEASYEQYFGPGTRLTVT.

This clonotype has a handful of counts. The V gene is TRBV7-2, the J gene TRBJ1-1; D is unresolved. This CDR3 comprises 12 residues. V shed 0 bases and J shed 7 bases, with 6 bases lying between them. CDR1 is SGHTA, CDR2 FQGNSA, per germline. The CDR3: CASSLAPGEAFF. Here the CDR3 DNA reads TGTGCCAGCAGCTTAGCGCCGGGTGAAGCTTTCTTT. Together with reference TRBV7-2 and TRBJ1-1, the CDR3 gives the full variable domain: GAGVSQSPSNKVTEKGKDVELRCDPISGHTALYWYRQSLGQGLEFLIYFQGNSAPDKSGLPSDRFSAERTGGSVSTLTIQRTQQEDSAVYLCASSLAPGEAFFGQGTRLTVV.